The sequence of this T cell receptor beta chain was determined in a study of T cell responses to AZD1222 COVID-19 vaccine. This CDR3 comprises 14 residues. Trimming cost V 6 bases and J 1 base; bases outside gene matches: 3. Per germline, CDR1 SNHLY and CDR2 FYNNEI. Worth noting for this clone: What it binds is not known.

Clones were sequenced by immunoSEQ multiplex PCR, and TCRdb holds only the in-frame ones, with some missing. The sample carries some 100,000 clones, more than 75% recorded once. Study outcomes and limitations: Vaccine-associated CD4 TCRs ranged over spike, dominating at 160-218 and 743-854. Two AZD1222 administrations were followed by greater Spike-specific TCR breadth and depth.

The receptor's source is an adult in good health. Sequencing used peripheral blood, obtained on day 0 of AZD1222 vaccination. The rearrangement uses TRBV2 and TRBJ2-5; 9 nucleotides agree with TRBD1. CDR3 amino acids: CASRTDRGQETQYF. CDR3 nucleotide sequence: TGTGCCAGCAGGACGGACAGGGGCCAAGAGACCCAGTACTTC.